This T cell receptor beta chain was sequenced in a study of low-dose radiotherapy and immunotherapy resistance in tumors. At the level of the study: Patients received cyclophosphamide 200 mg/m2 intravenously every two weeks, the day before radiation-immunotherapy. Daily oral aspirin at 300 mg began on cycle 1 day 1 and lasted four cycles.

With a constant-region primer and a V-primer adapter, TCRs were subjected to 20 PCR cycles of amplification. In TCRdb, the reads were re-called with MiXCR into one record per CDR3 protein. The profile shows roughly 48,000 distinct CDR3 sequences, approximately 35% of them singletons. The sample's time point: after trial treatment. Treatment described: LDRT plus nivolumab, ipilimumab, low-dose cyclophosphamide and aspirin (RACIN trial). The germline V gene has CDR1 KGHSH and CDR2 LQKENI. V lost 4 bases and J 7 bases, leaving 16 bases between the germline ends. The CDR3 spans 14 residues. The V call is TRBV18, the J call TRBJ2-5, with D perhaps matching TRBD1 (5 bases). The receptor comes from a male donor with rectosigmoid adenocarcinoma. Sequencing used PBMCs, obtained after low-dose radiotherapy plus immunotherapy. CDR3 loop: CASSLSTAPGTQYF. The CDR3 DNA reads TGTGCCAGCTCACTATCGACAGCCCCAGGGACCCAGTACTTC.